This T cell receptor (beta chain) was found in a study of regulatory T cells in long-lasting Graves disease. Time point indicated: newly diagnosed GD, antithyroid drugs for less than 3 months. After RNA was extracted from PBMCs, the TCR library was made from it. This clonotype was seen only a few times. Assembly of TCR beta libraries relied on iRepertoire HTBI primers together with Arm-PCR of CDR3 regions. Each CDR3 protein gets one entry after TCRdb re-called the multiplex PCR reads with MiXCR. The repertoire holds about 500,000 distinct CDR3 sequences, with 16% as singletons. Between the trimmed V and J ends, which lost 2 bases and 0 bases, there was a span of 17 bases. Germline V lookup: CDR1 MGHRA, CDR2 YSYEKL. The length of the CDR3 is 17 residues. The same data also went into a second study, on T cells in Graves' hyperthyroidism and ophthalmopathy.

The sequencing used peripheral blood mononuclear cells (PBMCs), collected at new diagnosis, from a patient treated with antithyroid drugs. The chain employs TRBV4-1 and TRBJ2-7, with D perhaps TRBD1 or TRBD2 (5 bases each). The source is a man between 40 and 49 years old with Graves disease. Here the CDR3 DNA reads TGCGCCAGCAGCCAATTTCAGGGAGTAATTAGCTCCTACGAGCAGTACTTC. It encodes CASSQFQGVISSYEQYF.